This T cell receptor beta chain was found in a study of cytomegalovirus exposure and HLA in healthy donors. PCR amplification relied on 60 Vbeta primers (plus 13 Jbeta primers). Sequencing used immunoSEQ multiplex PCR; TCRdb keeps in-frame clones, though not all of them. The sample yields 130,000 to 150,000 clones, over 75% seen once. The TCR was taken from a woman aged 25 to 39 in good health and CMV-seronegative. Sequenced: PBMCs.

The CDR3: CASSIDSELTYEQYF. Here the CDR3 DNA reads TGTGCCAGTAGTATAGATTCGGAGCTAACCTACGAGCAGTACTTC. The chain combines TRBV19 with TRBJ2-7; the D is unclear. With 0 bases removed from V and 2 bases from J, the gap between germline ends came to 11 bases. The CDR3 runs to 15 residues. The V gene's germline CDR1 is LNHDA and CDR2 SQIVND (reference sequence).